This T cell receptor beta chain was profiled in a study of cytomegalovirus exposure and HLA in healthy donors. Regarding the study as a whole: Analysis performed later found about 18,000 TCR beta sequences associated with HLA alleles at 0.05 false discovery rate.

In the case of this clone: Its antigen remains unknown.

CDR3 length: 16 amino acids. The germline gives CDR1 MNHNY, CDR2 SVGAGI (reference sequence). V lost 4 bases, J lost 2 bases, and 16 bases lay in between. Researchers ran the PCR with 60 Vbeta and 13 Jbeta primers. Per the original data handling: The authors later counted around 80 million unique TCR beta chains, roughly 10 million of them shared. The protocol was immunoSEQ multiplex PCR, while the TCRdb copy is restricted to in-frame clones and leaves out a portion. V, J and clone size are taken as reported in that table, and D and trimming were inferred from the DNA itself. Of 240,000 or so clones in the sample, 82% were seen once.

The chain has TRBV6-6 and TRBJ2-3, with a tentative D call TRBD2 (6 bases). Specimen: PBMCs. The TCR originated in a woman aged 40 to 55 in good health and CMV-seropositive. The CDR3 DNA sequence: TGTGCCAGCAGTTTCCCGGGACTCTTAAACACAGATACGCAGTATTTT. Translation: CASSFPGLLNTDTQYF.